The rows below give T cell receptor beta chains drawn from one sample of a study of brain metastases from non-small cell lung cancer. Method: immunoSEQ multiplex PCR; TCRdb's copy keeps in-frame clones and lacks some. The repertoire holds about 750 clones, with roughly 83% as singletons. Sequenced material: tissue from a brain metastasis. These receptor sequences come from a donor older than 35 with non-small cell lung cancer. Both conserved end residues are part of each CDR3. D genes are given only for firm matches. Expanded clones are given a class, and other clones once, few, many or no size at all.

TRBJ1-1	.	TRBV6-5	.	TGTGCCAGCAACCCCTTGAGGGGACCGAACACTGAAGCTTTCTTT	CASNPLRGPNTEAFF
TRBJ1-1	.	TRBV21-1	.	TGTGCCAGCAGAGAAAAGTTAGCCACAATTCGCACTGAAGCTTTCTTT	CASREKLATIRTEAFF
TRBJ2-5	once	TRBV7-9	TRBD2	TGTGCCAGCAGCCCGCGATCAATCGGGAGGGAAGAAGAGACCCAGTACTTC	CASSPRSIGREEETQYF
TRBJ2-7	.	TRBV3-1/TRBV3-2	.	TGTGCCAGCAGCCAAGAAGGGAGGGGGTATTTATACGAGCAGTACTTC	CASSQEGRGYLYEQYF
TRBJ2-1	once	TRBV29-1	.	TGCAGCGTTGCACGGACCCAGGGGAATGAGCAGTTCTTC	CSVARTQGNEQFF
TRBJ1-2	.	TRBV10-1	.	TGCGCCAGCAGTGCAGAGCCCTACTATGGCTACACCTTC	CASSAEPYYGYTF
TRBJ2-5	.	TRBV12-3/TRBV12-4	.	TGTGCCAGCAGTTTGGCGGGAACGGAGACCCAGTACTTC	CASSLAGTETQYF
TRBJ2-5	once	TRBV5-1	.	TGCGCCAGCAGCTTAGGAACAGGGAGGGGGATCCCAGAGACCCAGTACTTC	CASSLGTGRGIPETQYF
TRBJ2-1	once	TRBV4-1	.	TGCGCCAGCAGCCGCCACCTTGCCCGGACTCCGAACAATGAGCAGTTCTTC	CASSRHLARTPNNEQFF
TRBJ2-1	.	TRBV11-3	TRBD1	TGTGCCAGCAGCTTAGCTCCACCTGCGACGGGACAGGGACAGTTCTTC	CASSLAPPATGQGQFF
TRBJ2-3	.	TRBV2	.	TGTGCCAGCAGGGGACCCGGGACCGCCACAGATACGCAGTATTTT	CASRGPGTATDTQYF
TRBJ1-2	.	TRBV27	TRBD1	TGTGCCAGCAGTTCGTATGGGACAGGGAACTATGGCTACACCTTC	CASSSYGTGNYGYTF
TRBJ1-1	.	TRBV5-1	TRBD1	TGCGCCAGCAGCTTGGGGGGTAGTGGGACAGCCGAAGCTTTCTTT	CASSLGGSGTAEAFF
TRBJ2-2	once	TRBV28	TRBD1	TGTGCCAGCAGTCTATTACCGGGACAGAGCACCGGGGAGCTGTTTTTT	CASSLLPGQSTGELFF
TRBJ2-3	.	TRBV5-1	.	TGCGCCAGCACGGGGGAGTCTGGAGATACGCAGTATTTT	CASTGESGDTQYF
TRBJ2-1	.	TRBV5-1	TRBD2	TGCGCCAGCAGCATAGAACCTAGCGGGAGGGCCTTTATAAATGAGCAGTTCTTC	CASSIEPSGRAFINEQFF
TRBJ1-5	.	TRBV19	TRBD1	TGTGCCAGTAGCACCGACAGGGCAGGGCAGCCCCAGCATTTT	CASSTDRAGQPQHF
TRBJ2-7	.	TRBV5-4	TRBD2	TGTGCCAGCAGCTTGGGACTAGCGGGGACCTACGAGCAGTACTTC	CASSLGLAGTYEQYF
TRBJ2-1	.	TRBV2	TRBD2	TGTGCCAGCAGCCGGAGGACTAGCGGGAGCAATGAGCAGTTCTTC	CASSRRTSGSNEQFF
TRBJ2-5	few	TRBV5-6	.	TGTGCCAGCAGCTTCAGGGGCGTGGAGACCCAGTACTTC	CASSFRGVETQYF
TRBJ1-1	once	TRBV6-5	TRBD1	TGTGCCAGCAGTTGGTCTCAGGGGGTGAACACTGAAGCTTTCTTT	CASSWSQGVNTEAFF
TRBJ2-7	.	TRBV11-3	.	TGTGCCAGCAGCCCCCGGGCTTACGAGCAGTACTTC	CASSPRAYEQYF
TRBJ2-5	.	TRBV18	.	TGTGCCAGCTCACCATCGGGCAGGGGCCAAGAGACCCAGTACTTC	CASSPSGRGQETQYF
TRBJ1-2	.	TRBV25-1	.	TGTGCCAGCAGTTCGCGGGGGGGTCTCTATGGCTACACCTTC	CASSSRGGLYGYTF
TRBJ1-1	.	TRBV29-1	.	TGCAGCGTTTCTCACTCACCGGGCACAGTGAACACTGAAGCTTTCTTT	CSVSHSPGTVNTEAFF
TRBJ2-1	.	TRBV11-3	TRBD2	TGTGCCACCTCGAGTCGGGCGGGAGGGCCTAGTGAGCAGTTCTTC	CATSSRAGGPSEQFF
TRBJ2-5	.	TRBV5-1	.	TGCGCCAGCAGCCTTGGAGTGCCTACTAGAAAGGAGACCCAGTACTTC	CASSLGVPTRKETQYF
TRBJ1-2	few	TRBV6-5	TRBD1	TGTGCCAGCAGTTACGCGGCAGGGGGCGTGGGATATGGCTACACCTTC	CASSYAAGGVGYGYTF
TRBJ1-5	.	TRBV9	.	TGTGCCAGCAGCGTTTCAGGCTATCAGCCCCAGCATTTT	CASSVSGYQPQHF
TRBJ2-3	once	TRBV6-4	TRBD2	TGTGCCAGCAGTGACTCAAGGGTTTATGTTGGCGGGAGTGTAGGATATACGCAGTATTTT	CASSDSRVYVGGSVGYTQYF
TRBJ1-1	.	TRBV28	.	TGTGCCAGCAGTTTGGCCGCCCAGAACACTGAAGCTTTCTTT	CASSLAAQNTEAFF
TRBJ1-4	.	TRBV5-5	.	TGTGCCAGCAGCTTGATAGCAACTAATGAAAAACTGTTTTTT	CASSLIATNEKLFF
TRBJ1-3	once	TRBV28	TRBD1	TGTGCCAGCAGTTTATACAGGGGGCGAGGAAACACCATATATTTT	CASSLYRGRGNTIYF
TRBJ1-6	.	TRBV28	.	TGTGCCAGCAGTCCACCAGAAGGGAAGAATTCACCCCTCCACTTT	CASSPPEGKNSPLHF
TRBJ1-2	.	TRBV6-6	.	TGTGCCAGCAGTCGTGGGTTAGGGGCTATCGATGGCTACACCTTC	CASSRGLGAIDGYTF
TRBJ1-2	.	TRBV6-5	TRBD1	TGTGCCAGCAGTTACTCATTCCAGGGGGAGTATGGCTACACCTTC	CASSYSFQGEYGYTF
TRBJ1-6	.	TRBV4-1	.	TGCGCCAGCAGCCAAGATCGACTGGCCAATTCACCCCTCCACTTT	CASSQDRLANSPLHF
TRBJ2-1	.	TRBV19	.	TGTGCCAGTGTAGCCTACAATGAGCAGTTCTTC	CASVAYNEQFF
TRBJ2-3	.	TRBV9	.	TGTGCCAGCAGCGCCCGGCGAGCGCCTGATACGCAGTATTTT	CASSARRAPDTQYF
TRBJ2-5	.	TRBV30	.	TGTGCCTGGAACACCGGAAGGGAAGAGACCCAGTACTTC	CAWNTGREETQYF
TRBJ1-6	.	TRBV7-9	.	TGTGCCAGCAGCTTATATCAGGCCAGCTCCTATAATTCACCCCTCCACTTT	CASSLYQASSYNSPLHF
TRBJ2-7	.	TRBV4-2	TRBD2	TGTGCCAGCAGCCATTCTAGCGGGGATTCTTACGAGCAGTACTTC	CASSHSSGDSYEQYF
TRBJ1-5	.	TRBV11-3	.	TGTGCCAGCAGCTTAGGAACAGGGAATCAGCCCCAGCATTTT	CASSLGTGNQPQHF
TRBJ2-7	few	TRBV6-5	TRBD1	TGTGCCAGCAGTACCCGGACAGGGGCTGTCTACGAGCAGTACTTC	CASSTRTGAVYEQYF